The next 10 T cell receptor beta chains were all read from a single sample in a study of T cells in Graves' hyperthyroidism and ophthalmopathy (dated by TCRdb to between 2017 and 2020). Libraries were made using multiplex PCR. This sample was sequenced with an Illumina HiSeq 2000. TCR beta CDR3 regions were amplified from RNA transcripts. A first-round RT-PCR of the TCR CDR3 used the HTBI primer set with the Qiagen OneStep RT-PCR kit. The public reads were run again by TCRdb, first through fastp at Q25 and then through MiXCR, and only productive beta chains were kept. Rows with a matching CDR3 protein are joined into one entry that keeps the most common DNA and genes. In this sample the table shows more than 550,000 distinct CDR3 sequences, around 20% of which occur a single time. Together, the top ten hold over 15% of the sample. What was sequenced was blood. The source is a woman aged 45-65 years with Graves' hyperthyroidism that later progressed to Graves' ophthalmopathy.

This chain links TRBV4-1 with TRBJ2-1; D is undetermined. The length of the CDR3 is 13 residues. Germline V gene data show CDR1 as MGHRA and CDR2 as YSYEKL. Between the trimmed V and J ends, which lost 0 bases and 4 bases, there was a span of 4 bases. The CDR3 nucleotides read TGCGCCAGCAGCCAAGAGCCGTACAATGAGCAGTTCTTC. Translated, it gives CASSQEPYNEQFF.

This clonotype was seen repeatedly, ten times or more. The gene calls are TRBV2 and TRBJ2-1, with D maybe TRBD2 (5 bases). Germline V CDR1 and CDR2: SNHLY, FYNNEI. The CDR3 runs to 13 residues. Trimming left V 5 bases short and J 0 bases short, with 5 bases between. CDR3 nucleotides: TGTGCCAGCAGTACTAGCTCCTACAATGAGCAGTTCTTC. Protein product: CASSTSSYNEQFF. The full variable domain, rest sourced from reference TRBV2 and TRBJ2-1, is EPEVTQTPSHQVTQMGQEVILRCVPISNHLYFYWYRQILGQKVEFLVSFYNNEISEKSEIFDDQFSVERPDGSNFTLKIRSTKLEDSAMYFCASSTSSYNEQFFGPGTRLTVL.

In its sample, this clonotype was seen a few times. The chain links TRBV5-6 to TRBJ1-1; D gene unclear. The germline V and J ends were trimmed by 2 bases and 5 bases, with 7 bases remaining between them. Germline CDR1 reads SGHDT; CDR2 reads YYEEEE. The length of the CDR3 is 12 residues. The CDR3 bases are TGTGCCAGCAGCTTCATCACAACTGAAGCTTTCTTT. It yields the protein CASSFITTEAFF.

The chain employs TRBV5-8 and TRBJ2-2; 7 bases line up with TRBD1. Germline V gene sequence: CDR1 SGHTS, CDR2 YDEGEE. V dropped 4 bases and J dropped 0; count of bases not matched to a gene: 6. The CDR3 consists of 16 residues. For the CDR3, the DNA is TGTGCCAGCAGCGTACCGGGACAGCCGAACACCGGGGAGCTGTTTTTT. It specifies CASSVPGQPNTGELFF.

The sample holds a few counts of this clonotype. The chain uses TRBV6-1 and TRBJ1-1; D remains unclear. The CDR3 is made up of 14 amino acids. The germline gives CDR1 MNHNS, CDR2 SASEGT. V was shortened by 4 bases and J by 3 bases, with 12 bases between the two germline ends. The CDR3 protein is CASSVGMGYTEAFF. CDR3 in DNA: TGTGCCAGCAGTGTAGGTATGGGTTACACTGAAGCTTTCTTT.

The genes are TRBV28 and TRBJ2-3; 7 bases match TRBD2. Germline V CDR1 and CDR2: MDHEN, SYDVKM. V was clipped by 6 bases and J by 4 bases; unmatched bases: 10. CDR3 size: 15 residues. CDR3 in DNA: TGTGCCAGCAGCCCCGGCGGGAGCAGCGCAGATACGCAGTATTTT. This sequence encodes CASSPGGSSADTQYF.

CDR3 nucleotides: TGTGCCAGCACCCCAGGGCTTAGCACAGATACGCAGTATTTT. This gives the protein CASTPGLSTDTQYF. The rearrangement uses TRBV12-3 or TRBV12-4 and TRBJ2-3; D may be TRBD1 (5 bases). V was trimmed by 7 bases and J by 0 bases, leaving 11 bases between them. The CDR3 is 14 residues long.

The gene calls are TRBV5-4 and TRBJ2-1; D might be TRBD2 (5 bases). Trimming shortened V by 4 bases and J by 6 bases, and 17 bases separated the two germline ends. Looked up from germline, CDR1 is SGHNT and CDR2 is YYREEE (reference sequence). CDR3 length: 15 residues. In nucleotides, the CDR3 is TGTGCCAGCAGCCGAGCCTCCCCGGGGAGCAATGAGCAGTTCTTC. Translating it yields CASSRASPGSNEQFF.

This clonotype was picked up many times. The chain combines TRBV6-1 with TRBJ2-5; D perhaps matches TRBD2 (5 bases). There are 15 residues in the CDR3. Germline lookup yields CDR1 MNHNS and CDR2 SASEGT. Trimming cost V 5 bases and J 2 bases, with 15 bases left between them. The CDR3 region is CASSLIEEAQETQYF. CDR3 sequence (DNA): TGTGCCAGCAGTTTGATAGAGGAGGCGCAAGAGACCCAGTACTTC.

Many counts were recorded for this clonotype. CDR3 DNA: TGTGCCAGCAGCTCCGGGGGAGCTAGCATTCAGTACTTC. Encoded protein: CASSSGGASIQYF. V and J are TRBV11-2 and TRBJ2-4; tentatively, D is TRBD2 (6 bases). Trimming stripped 4 bases from V and 9 bases from J, with 13 bases between. CDR3 length equals 13 residues. Germline CDR1 SGHAT, CDR2 FQNNGV.